The TCR beta chain described here comes from a study of T cell repertoires in cytomegalovirus infection. Study summary: HLA-C-restricted CMV epitopes, recently identified, and well-studied HLA-B-restricted ones were used by the study. Carrying CMV and the relevant HLA type showed in public TCR beta signatures. Study results and limitations: Summed frequency of shared TCR beta families picked out CMV carriers who also had the relevant HLA. Dominating the ex vivo response were TCR beta clonotypes that were CMV-specific and HLA-C-restricted.

The CDR3 extends over 14 amino acids. V lost 5 bases and J 4 bases, leaving 13 bases between the germline ends. Germline-derived CDR1 and CDR2 are SGHTA and FQGNSA. Each CDR3 protein gets one entry after TCRdb re-called the reads with MiXCR. The sample carries roughly 500,000 distinct CDR3 sequences, roughly a third recorded once. This clonotype was detected many times. As yet, its antigen is unknown. The sequence was collected from a human donor in good health (CMV status not recorded). Some clones in this sample may be carry-over from other donors' samples. This specimen consisted of cultured PBMCs, obtained from culture after CMV antigen stimulation. The rearrangement joins TRBV7-2 to TRBJ2-3; D gene unclear. CDR3 bases: TGTGCCAGCAGCCTGACCCTCCGGGCAGATACGCAGTATTTT. Translation: CASSLTLRADTQYF.